These 10 T cell receptor beta chains originate from one sample sequenced in a study of blood T cell repertoires in COVID-19. Measured with immunoSEQ multiplex PCR; TCRdb has only the in-frame clones, and not every one. The sample records 310,000 or so clones, roughly 86% being singletons. Sequencing used peripheral blood. Source of these receptors: a woman younger than 45 with COVID-19, enrolled during active disease.

The chain uses TRBV15 and TRBJ2-3; TRBD2 aligns across 10 bases. The germline V gene encodes CDR1 LNHNV and CDR2 YYDKDF (reference sequence). V lost 0 bases, J lost 2 bases, and 11 bases stayed unmatched. This CDR3 is 19 amino acids long. The CDR3 here is CATSREGVSGTSATDTQYF. CDR3 nucleotide sequence: TGTGCCACCAGCAGAGAAGGGGTTTCCGGGACTAGCGCCACAGATACGCAGTATTTT.

J is TRBJ1-1 and V is TRBV27; no definite D call. Germline CDR1 is MNHEY and CDR2 is SMNVEV (reference sequence). Trimming removed 4 bases from V and 5 bases from J, with 11 bases in between. The CDR3 totals 13 residues. CDR3 sequence: CASSYTGRTEAFF. CDR3 coding DNA: TGTGCCAGCAGTTACACGGGAAGGACTGAAGCTTTCTTT.

The chain carries TRBV19 and TRBJ1-4, with D possibly being TRBD1 (6 bases). The CDR3 runs 16 residues. The germline gives CDR1 LNHDA, CDR2 SQIVND (reference sequence). Deletions cut 5 bases from V and 3 bases from J, with 16 bases between. CDR3 loop: CASSHLGALANEKLFF. Here the CDR3 DNA reads TGTGCCAGTAGTCACCTGGGGGCTTTGGCTAATGAAAAACTGTTTTTT.

The V call is TRBV5-1, the J call TRBJ1-5, with D possibly being TRBD1 (6 bases). Germline lookup yields CDR1 SGHRS and CDR2 YFSETQ. Trimming pared 1 base from V and 2 bases from J, leaving 7 bases between. There are 14 residues in the CDR3. The CDR3 DNA reads TGCGCCAGCAGCTTGTCAGGGGGCAATCAGCCCCAGCATTTT. This translates into CASSLSGGNQPQHF.

The chain recombines TRBV2 with TRBJ2-2; D unclear. The CDR3 sequence is 13 residues long. V lost 5 bases and J lost 4, with 8 bases in between. Germline V gives CDR1 SNHLY, CDR2 FYNNEI. CDR3 protein: CASSLYGTGELFF. The CDR3 DNA sequence: TGTGCCAGCAGTTTGTACGGCACCGGGGAGCTGTTTTTT.

The chain links TRBV4-1 to TRBJ2-7; possible D gene TRBD2, 6 bases. Germline CDR1 is MGHRA and CDR2 is YSYEKL. CDR3 length: 15 amino acids. With 1 base removed from V and 3 bases from J, the gap between germline ends came to 13 bases. This CDR3 is CASSQVRDAHYEQYF. CDR3 bases: TGCGCCAGCAGCCAAGTGCGGGACGCTCACTACGAGCAGTACTTC.

The chain joins TRBV11-2 to TRBJ2-5; D gene unclear. This CDR3 spans 14 amino acids. Trimming took 5 bases from V and 3 from J, leaving 13 bases between them. The V gene's germline CDR1 is SGHAT and CDR2 FQNNGV. DNA of the CDR3: TGTGCCAGCAGCCTCTCTGGCAGTAAAGAGACCCAGTACTTC. It codes for CASSLSGSKETQYF.

The chain has TRBV20-1 and TRBJ1-1, with 7 bases matching TRBD1. The germline V gene encodes CDR1 DFQATT and CDR2 SNEGSKA (reference sequence). The CDR3 runs to 13 residues. With V trimmed by 3 bases and J by 5 bases, 6 bases remained unmatched. The CDR3 sequence: CSASRQGGTEAFF. In DNA form, the CDR3 reads TGCAGTGCTAGTCGACAGGGAGGAACTGAAGCTTTCTTT.

The gene calls are TRBV6-5 and TRBJ1-1, with 10 bases aligning to TRBD1. V dropped 1 base and J dropped 10; count of bases not matched to a gene: 6. Germline V gene sequence: CDR1 MNHEY, CDR2 SVGAGI. The CDR3 spans 14 residues. CDR3 sequence: CASSYWEGDRGAFF. CDR3 DNA sequence: TGTGCCAGCAGTTACTGGGAGGGGGACAGGGGAGCTTTCTTT.

This rearrangement joins TRBV30 to TRBJ1-5, with no clear D. This CDR3 is built from 13 residues. The germline V gene has CDR1 GTSNPN and CDR2 SVGIG (reference sequence). The V gene lost 2 bases and the J gene lost 1 base, with 6 bases spanning the gap. The CDR3 sequence is CAWSPQSNQPQHF. CDR3 nucleotides: TGTGCCTGGAGTCCCCAGAGCAATCAGCCCCAGCATTTT.